This passage covers 6 T cell receptor beta chains from one sample sequenced in a study of CD4+ T cells in melanoma. The table came from immunoSEQ multiplex PCR; TCRdb's copy has only in-frame clones and leaves some out. The sample consists of 10,000 to 13,000 clones, approximately 72% of them appearing once. Sequencing was carried out using cells from a culture (not recorded whether cultured in vitro). The receptors stem from a human donor with melanoma.

V and J are TRBV5-1 and TRBJ1-6; 9 bases agree with TRBD1. Trimming at V came to 4 bases and at J to 9 bases, leaving 5 bases not matched to a gene. The length of the CDR3 is 14 residues. Germline lookup yields CDR1 SGHRS and CDR2 YFSETQ. This CDR3 reads CASSQTGGSSPLHF. CDR3 DNA: TGCGCCAGCAGCCAGACAGGGGGAAGTTCACCCCTCCACTTT.

This clone has more than one count but fewer than ten. The rearrangement links TRBV10-3 to TRBJ2-4, with D possibly being TRBD1 (5 bases). The CDR3 has 16 amino acids. The V end was cut by 5 bases, the J end by 2 bases, with 16 bases between. Germline values: CDR1 ENHRY, CDR2 SYGVKD. Here the CDR3 reads CAISPSNTGTKNIQYF. The CDR3 DNA follows: TGTGCCATCAGTCCCTCAAACACAGGAACCAAAAACATTCAGTACTTC.

The chain is built from TRBV30 and TRBJ2-7; D not resolved. The end of the DNA fits TRBJ2-5 better, so the J call may be wrong. CDR3 length equals 12 residues. Germline V gives CDR1 GTSNPN, CDR2 SVGIG (reference sequence). The CDR3 loop is CAWSTNQETQYF. CDR3 sequence (DNA): TGTGCCTGGAGTACAAACCAAGAGACCCAGTACTTC.

V and J are TRBV2 and TRBJ2-2; D perhaps matches TRBD1 (5 bases). The germline V gene encodes CDR1 SNHLY and CDR2 FYNNEI. There are 11 residues in the CDR3. V shed 10 bases and J shed 4 bases, with 7 bases lying between them. The DNA for the CDR3 is TGTGCCACGCAGGGCACCGGGGAGCTGTTTTTT. Its protein product is CATQGTGELFF. Full variable domain (remainder filled in from reference TRBV2 and TRBJ2-2): EPEVTQTPSHQVTQMGQEVILRCVPISNHLYFYWYRQILGQKVEFLVSFYNNEISEKSEIFDDQFSVERPDGSNFTLKIRSTKLEDSAMYFCATQGTGELFFGEGSRLTVL.

This rearrangement joins TRBV7-8 to TRBJ2-7, with D tentatively TRBD2 (6 bases). Germline CDR1 SGHVS, CDR2 FQNEAQ. V lost 5 bases, J lost 3 bases, and 14 bases lay in between. The CDR3 contains 14 residues. The CDR3 coding sequence is TGTGCCAGCAGCCCGGGGGACGGGGACTACGAGCAGTACTTC. Translation: CASSPGDGDYEQYF.

The J gene is TRBJ1-1, the V gene TRBV7-6, with no clear D. Between the trimmed V and J ends, which lost 1 base and 8 bases, there was a span of 8 bases. The CDR3 totals 12 residues. Looked up from germline, CDR1 is SGHVS and CDR2 is FNYEAQ. The CDR3 bases are TGTGCCAGCAGCTTAGACCAACGGGAAGCTTTCTTT. As protein: CASSLDQREAFF.